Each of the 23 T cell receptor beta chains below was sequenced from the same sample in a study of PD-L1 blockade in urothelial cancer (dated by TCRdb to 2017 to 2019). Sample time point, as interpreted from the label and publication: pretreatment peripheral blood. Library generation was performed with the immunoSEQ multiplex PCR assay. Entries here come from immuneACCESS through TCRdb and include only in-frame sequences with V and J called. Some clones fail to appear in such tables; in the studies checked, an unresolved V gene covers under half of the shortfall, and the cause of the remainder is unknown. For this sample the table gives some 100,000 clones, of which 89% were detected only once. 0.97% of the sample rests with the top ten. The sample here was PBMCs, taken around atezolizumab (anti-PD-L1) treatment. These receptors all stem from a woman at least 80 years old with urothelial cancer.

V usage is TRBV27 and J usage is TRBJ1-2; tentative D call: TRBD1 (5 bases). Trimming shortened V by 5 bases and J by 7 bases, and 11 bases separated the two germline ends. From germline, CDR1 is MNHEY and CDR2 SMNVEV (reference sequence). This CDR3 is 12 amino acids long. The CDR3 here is CASSPSGGGYTF. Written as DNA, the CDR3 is TGTGCCAGCAGTCCCAGCGGGGGTGGCTACACCTTC.

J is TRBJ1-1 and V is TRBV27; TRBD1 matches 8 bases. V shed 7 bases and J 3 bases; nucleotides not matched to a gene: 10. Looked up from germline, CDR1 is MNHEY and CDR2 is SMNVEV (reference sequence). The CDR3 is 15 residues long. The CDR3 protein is CASTETGVLDTEAFF. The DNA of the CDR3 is TGTGCCAGCACCGAGACAGGGGTTTTGGACACTGAAGCTTTCTTT.

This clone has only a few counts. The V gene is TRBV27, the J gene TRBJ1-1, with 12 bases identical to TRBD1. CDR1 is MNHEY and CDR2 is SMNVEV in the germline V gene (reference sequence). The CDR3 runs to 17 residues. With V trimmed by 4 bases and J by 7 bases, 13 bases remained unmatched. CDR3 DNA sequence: TGTGCCAGCAGTTCTTCCCGGGACAGGGGGCAACAAGGTGAAGCTTTCTTT. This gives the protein CASSSSRDRGQQGEAFF.

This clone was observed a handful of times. The CDR3, as DNA: TGTGCCAGCAGCGTACTACAGGTGAACACCGGGGAGCTGTTTTTT. Protein: CASSVLQVNTGELFF. The V gene is TRBV9, the J gene TRBJ2-2; tentative D call: TRBD1 (5 bases). This CDR3 has 15 amino acids. V was shortened by 1 base and J by 1 base, with 8 bases between the two germline ends. Germline values: CDR1 SGDLS, CDR2 YYNGEE.

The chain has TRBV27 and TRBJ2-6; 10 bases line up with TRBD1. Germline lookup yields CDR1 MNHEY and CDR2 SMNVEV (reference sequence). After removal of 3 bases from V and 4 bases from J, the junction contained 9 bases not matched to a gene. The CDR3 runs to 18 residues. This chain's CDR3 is CASSFKGQGTKGANVLTF. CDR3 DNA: TGTGCCAGCAGTTTCAAGGGACAGGGGACGAAAGGGGCCAACGTCCTGACTTTC.

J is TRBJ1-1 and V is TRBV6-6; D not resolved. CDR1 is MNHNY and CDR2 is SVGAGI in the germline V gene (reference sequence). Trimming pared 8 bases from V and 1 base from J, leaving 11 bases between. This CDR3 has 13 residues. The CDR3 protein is CASRGTENTEAFF. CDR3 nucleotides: TGTGCCAGCCGGGGAACGGAGAACACTGAAGCTTTCTTT.

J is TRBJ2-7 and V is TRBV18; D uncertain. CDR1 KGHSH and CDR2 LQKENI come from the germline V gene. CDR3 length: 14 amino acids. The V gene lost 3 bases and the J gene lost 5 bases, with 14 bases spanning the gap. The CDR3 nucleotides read TGTGCCAGCTCACCCAACCAGGCCGCCCACGAGCAGTACTTC. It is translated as CASSPNQAAHEQYF.

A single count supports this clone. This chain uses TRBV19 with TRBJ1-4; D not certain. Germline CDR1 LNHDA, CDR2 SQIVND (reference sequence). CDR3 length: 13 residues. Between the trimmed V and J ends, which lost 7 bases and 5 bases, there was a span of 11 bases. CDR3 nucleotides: TGTGCCAGTACCCCCGGAGCAAATGAAAAACTGTTTTTT. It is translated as CASTPGANEKLFF.

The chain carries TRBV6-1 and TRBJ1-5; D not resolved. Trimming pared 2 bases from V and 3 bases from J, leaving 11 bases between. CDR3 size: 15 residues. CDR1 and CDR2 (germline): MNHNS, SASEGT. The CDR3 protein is CASSELMGDNQPQHF. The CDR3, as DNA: TGTGCCAGCAGTGAATTGATGGGAGACAATCAGCCCCAGCATTTT.

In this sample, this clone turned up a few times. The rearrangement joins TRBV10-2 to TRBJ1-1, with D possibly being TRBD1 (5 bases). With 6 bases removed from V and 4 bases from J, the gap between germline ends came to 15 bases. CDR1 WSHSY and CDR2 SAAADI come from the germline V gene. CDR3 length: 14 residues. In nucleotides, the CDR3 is TGCGCCAGCAGCCTGACATCCGGGGGCACTGAAGCTTTCTTT. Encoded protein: CASSLTSGGTEAFF.

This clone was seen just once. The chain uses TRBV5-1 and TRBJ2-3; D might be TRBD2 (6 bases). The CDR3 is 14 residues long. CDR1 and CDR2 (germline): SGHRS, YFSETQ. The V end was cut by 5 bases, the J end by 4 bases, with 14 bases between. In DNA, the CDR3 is TGCGCCAGCAGGGTCGGGACTGCCTCAGATACGCAGTATTTT. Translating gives CASRVGTASDTQYF.

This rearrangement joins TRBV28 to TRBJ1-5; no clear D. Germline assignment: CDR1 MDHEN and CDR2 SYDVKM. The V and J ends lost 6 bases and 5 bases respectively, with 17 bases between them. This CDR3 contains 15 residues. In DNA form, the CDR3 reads TGTGCCAGCAGGCTCCGGACGGAGGGCTATCAGCCCCAGCATTTT. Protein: CASRLRTEGYQPQHF.

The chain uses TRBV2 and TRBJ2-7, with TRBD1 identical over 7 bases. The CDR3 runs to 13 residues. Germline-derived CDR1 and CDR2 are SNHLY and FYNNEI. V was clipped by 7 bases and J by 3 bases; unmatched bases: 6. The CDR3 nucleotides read TGTGCCAGCAACCGGGACAGAAGCTACGAGCAGTACTTC. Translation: CASNRDRSYEQYF.

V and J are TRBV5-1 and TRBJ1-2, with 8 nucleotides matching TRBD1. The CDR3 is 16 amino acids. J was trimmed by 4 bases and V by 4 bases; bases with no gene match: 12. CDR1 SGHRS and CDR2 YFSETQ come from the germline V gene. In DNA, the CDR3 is TGCGCCAGCAGCCCCGAAACCGGGACAGGTTCCTATGGCTACACCTTC. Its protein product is CASSPETGTGSYGYTF.

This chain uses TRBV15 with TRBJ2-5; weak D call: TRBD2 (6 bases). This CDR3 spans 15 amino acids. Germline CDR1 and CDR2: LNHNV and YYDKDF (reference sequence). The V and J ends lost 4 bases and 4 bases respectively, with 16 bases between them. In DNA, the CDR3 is TGTGCCACCAGCAATACGCGCGGGATGGGAGAGACCCAGTACTTC. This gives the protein CATSNTRGMGETQYF.

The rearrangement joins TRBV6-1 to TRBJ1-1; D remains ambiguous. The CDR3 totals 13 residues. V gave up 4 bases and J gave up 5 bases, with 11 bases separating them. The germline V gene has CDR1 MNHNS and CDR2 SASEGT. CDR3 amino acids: CASSGRGGTEAFF. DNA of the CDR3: TGTGCCAGCAGTGGTCGGGGAGGGACTGAAGCTTTCTTT.

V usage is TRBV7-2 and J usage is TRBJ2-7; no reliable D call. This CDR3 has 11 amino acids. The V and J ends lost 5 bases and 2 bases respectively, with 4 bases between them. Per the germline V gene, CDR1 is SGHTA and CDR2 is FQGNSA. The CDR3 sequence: CASSPAYEQYF. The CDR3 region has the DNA TGTGCCAGCAGCCCTGCCTACGAGCAGTACTTC.

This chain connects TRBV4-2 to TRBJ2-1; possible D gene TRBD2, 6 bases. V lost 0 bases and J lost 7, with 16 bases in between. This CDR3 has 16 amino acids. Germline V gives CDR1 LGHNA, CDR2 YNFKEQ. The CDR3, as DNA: TGTGCCAGCAGCCAAGATAAGGCGGGGAGGATTAATGAGCAGTTCTTC. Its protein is CASSQDKAGRINEQFF.

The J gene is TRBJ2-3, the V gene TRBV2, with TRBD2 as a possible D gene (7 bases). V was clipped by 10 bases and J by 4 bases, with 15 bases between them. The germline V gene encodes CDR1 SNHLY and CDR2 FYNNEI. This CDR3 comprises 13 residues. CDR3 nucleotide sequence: TGTGCCACCCGGGGGAGGGGGGCAGATACGCAGTATTTT. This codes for CATRGRGADTQYF.

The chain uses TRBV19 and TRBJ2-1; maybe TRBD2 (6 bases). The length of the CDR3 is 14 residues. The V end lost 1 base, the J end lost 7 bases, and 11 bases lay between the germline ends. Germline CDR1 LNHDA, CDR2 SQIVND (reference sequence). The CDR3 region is CASSIVGSWNEQFF. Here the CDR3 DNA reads TGTGCCAGTAGTATAGTCGGGAGTTGGAATGAGCAGTTCTTC.

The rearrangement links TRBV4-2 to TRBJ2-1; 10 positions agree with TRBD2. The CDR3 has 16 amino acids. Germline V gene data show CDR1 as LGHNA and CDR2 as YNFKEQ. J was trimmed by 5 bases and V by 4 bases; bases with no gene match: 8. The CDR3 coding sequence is TGTGCCAGCAGCCCAGAAGCGGGAGGGCCGGACAATGAGCAGTTCTTC. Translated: CASSPEAGGPDNEQFF.

Written as DNA, the CDR3 is TGTGCCAGCAGCCCCCGACAGGGAGGAGGAACCAAAAACATTCAGTACTTC. Its translation is CASSPRQGGGTKNIQYF. The chain combines TRBV11-2 with TRBJ2-4, with D perhaps TRBD1 (7 bases). From germline, CDR1 is SGHAT and CDR2 FQNNGV. This CDR3 has 17 amino acids. The V and J ends lost 5 bases and 2 bases respectively, with 19 bases between them.

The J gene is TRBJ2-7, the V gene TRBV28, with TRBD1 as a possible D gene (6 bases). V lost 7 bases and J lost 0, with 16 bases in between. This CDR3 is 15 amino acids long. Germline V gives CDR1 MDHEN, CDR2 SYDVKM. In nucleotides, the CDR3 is TGTGCCAGCAACCTCGGACAGAAAGTCTCCTACGAGCAGTACTTC. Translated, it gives CASNLGQKVSYEQYF.